These 19 T cell receptor beta chains share one sample of origin, sequenced in a study of T cells in Graves' hyperthyroidism and ophthalmopathy. Amplified regions were TCR beta CDR3 sequences from RNA transcripts. The TCR CDR3 was amplified in a first-round RT-PCR using the HTBI primer set. TCRdb used MiXCR to reprocess the multiplex PCR reads, holding one entry per CDR3 protein. In the table there are over 350,000 distinct CDR3 sequences, roughly 15% of which are singletons. Sequenced: blood. These receptors were collected from a man aged 18 to 29 with Graves' ophthalmopathy.

The genes are TRBV7-9 and TRBJ2-5; D may be TRBD2 (5 bases). The CDR3 runs 13 residues. Germline lookup yields CDR1 SEHNR and CDR2 FQNEAQ (reference sequence). Trimming shortened V by 2 bases and J by 5 bases, and 9 bases separated the two germline ends. The CDR3: CASSLFGEETQYF. In DNA form, the CDR3 reads TGTGCCAGCAGCTTATTCGGGGAGGAGACCCAGTACTTC.

This clonotype was observed a few times. The chain's CDR3 is CASSVVGGTQYF. The CDR3 DNA is TGTGCCAGCAGCGTAGTGGGTGGTACGCAGTATTTT. This chain joins TRBV9 and TRBJ2-3; D call uncertain. The CDR3 consists of 12 residues. Germline V gene data show CDR1 as SGDLS and CDR2 as YYNGEE. The V and J ends lost 0 bases and 8 bases respectively, with 7 bases between them.

CDR3 sequence (DNA): TGCGCCAGCAGCTCCAATGGACAAGGGGGAAACACCATATATTTT. Protein: CASSSNGQGGNTIYF. This rearrangement joins TRBV5-1 to TRBJ1-3; perhaps TRBD1 as D (5 bases). V lost 3 bases and J lost 4, with 14 bases in between. The CDR3 consists of 15 residues. Per the germline V gene, CDR1 is SGHRS and CDR2 is YFSETQ.

This clonotype has ten or more counts. This chain links TRBV6-1 with TRBJ1-1; tentatively, D is TRBD1 (5 bases). The CDR3 is 13 amino acids. The V gene lost 7 bases and the J gene lost 1 base, with 10 bases spanning the gap. Germline-derived CDR1 and CDR2 are MNHNS and SASEGT. The CDR3 loop is CASTPRANTEAFF. CDR3 DNA: TGTGCCAGCACACCCAGGGCGAACACTGAAGCTTTCTTT.

This clonotype has ten or more counts. This chain uses TRBV10-3 with TRBJ2-7; weak D call: TRBD2 (6 bases). The V gene's germline CDR1 is ENHRY and CDR2 SYGVKD. Trimming cost V 10 bases and J 6 bases, with 16 bases left between them. The CDR3 sequence is 12 residues long. The CDR3 bases are TGTGCCACCACCCCCGGGGGACGCGAGCAGTACTTC. Translated, it gives CATTPGGREQYF.

The chain has TRBV19 and TRBJ2-5; D perhaps matches TRBD2 (6 bases). The CDR3 length is 14 residues. V was clipped by 8 bases and J by 7 bases, with 20 bases between them. Per germline, CDR1 LNHDA and CDR2 SQIVND (reference sequence). CDR3 sequence: CASGSGTLGVTQYF. In DNA, the CDR3 is TGTGCCAGTGGGTCGGGGACTCTTGGAGTGACCCAGTACTTC.

This clonotype was seen repeatedly, ten times or more. The CDR3 nucleotides read TGTGCCTGGAGCTTGTTCCAGGGAAATGGCTACACCTTC. Its translation is CAWSLFQGNGYTF. This chain connects TRBV30 to TRBJ1-2; TRBD1 is a possible D gene (5 bases). Germline assignment: CDR1 GTSNPN and CDR2 SVGIG (reference sequence). This CDR3 spans 13 amino acids. V gave up 3 bases and J gave up 6 bases, with 14 bases separating them.

This clonotype was seen repeatedly, ten times or more. V and J are TRBV6-5 and TRBJ2-1; D remains unclear. Germline CDR1 reads MNHEY; CDR2 reads SVGAGI. This CDR3 contains 16 residues. Trimming cost V 0 bases and J 2 bases, with 11 bases left between them. CDR3 amino acids: CASSYSSGPAYNEQFF. The CDR3 region has the DNA TGTGCCAGCAGTTACTCGAGTGGGCCCGCCTACAATGAGCAGTTCTTC.

This clonotype occurred many times. This rearrangement joins TRBV5-4 to TRBJ2-3, with 8 bases identical to TRBD2. Unmatched junction bases numbered 7, after V lost 7 bases and J lost 6 bases. Germline assignment: CDR1 SGHNT and CDR2 YYREEE (reference sequence). This CDR3 contains 13 residues. As DNA, the CDR3 is TGTGCCAGCGGCGGGGGGCTCCAGGATACGCAGTATTTT. This encodes CASGGGLQDTQYF.

The table lists this clonotype with many counts. This chain connects TRBV2 to TRBJ2-5, with 7 nucleotides matching TRBD1. Germline-derived CDR1 and CDR2 are SNHLY and FYNNEI. This CDR3 spans 14 amino acids. Trimming at V came to 5 bases and at J to 5 bases, leaving 8 bases not matched to a gene. The CDR3 DNA sequence: TGTGCCAGCAGTCCCGGGACAGCCTTCGAGACCCAGTACTTC. It translates to CASSPGTAFETQYF.

This clonotype was detected ten times or more. The V gene is TRBV6-6, the J gene TRBJ2-7; D may be TRBD2 (6 bases). The V end was cut by 2 bases, the J end by 5 bases, with 16 bases between. CDR1 is MNHNY and CDR2 is SVGAGI in the germline V gene (reference sequence). This CDR3 is 15 amino acids long. Here the CDR3 reads CASSYVRGAGHEQYF. DNA for the CDR3: TGTGCCAGCAGTTACGTGCGGGGCGCGGGCCACGAGCAGTACTTC.

This clonotype was recorded many times. CDR3 in DNA: TGTGCCATCAGCCCCCCAGGGCGCACTGAAGCTTTCTTT. Protein: CAISPPGRTEAFF. This chain connects TRBV10-3 to TRBJ1-1, with D possibly TRBD1 on 5 matching bases. CDR3 length: 13 residues. Germline V gene lookup returns CDR1 ENHRY and CDR2 SYGVKD. V was trimmed by 6 bases and J by 4 bases, leaving 12 bases between them.

Only a few counts were recorded for this clonotype. The CDR3 protein is CASSLLSSQWKETQYF. The CDR3 DNA is TGTGCCAGCAGCTTATTGTCCTCGCAGTGGAAAGAGACCCAGTACTTC. This chain uses TRBV5-6 with TRBJ2-5; D not certain. CDR1 and CDR2 from the germline V gene are SGHDT and YYEEEE. The germline V and J ends were trimmed by 2 bases and 3 bases, with 17 bases remaining between them. This CDR3 contains 16 residues.

At least ten counts were recorded for this clonotype. The V call is TRBV5-1, the J call TRBJ2-1; D uncertain. The CDR3 runs 14 residues. Trimming pared 2 bases from V and 4 bases from J, leaving 10 bases between. The germline V gene has CDR1 SGHRS and CDR2 YFSETQ. CDR3 sequence: CASSFPDLYNEQFF. In nucleotides, the CDR3 is TGCGCCAGCAGCTTCCCTGACTTGTACAATGAGCAGTTCTTC.

Many counts were recorded for this clonotype. The chain combines TRBV15 with TRBJ2-3; D is perhaps TRBD2 (5 bases). The CDR3 has 15 residues. The V and J ends lost 2 bases and 5 bases respectively, with 14 bases between them. The germline V gene has CDR1 LNHNV and CDR2 YYDKDF (reference sequence). CDR3 sequence: CATSRPARAGDTQYF. The CDR3 bases are TGTGCCACCAGCAGACCAGCGAGGGCAGGAGATACGCAGTATTTT.

Turning to this clonotype: Relative to the germline gene, one junction end is altered; a read error may explain this. V and J are TRBV14 and TRBJ2-7; 11 nucleotides align to TRBD1. The CDR3 runs to 15 residues. Germline assignment: CDR1 SGHDN and CDR2 FVKESK. The CDR3 bases are TGTGTCAGCAGCCGGGGACAGGGGGAAACCTACGAGCAGTACTTC. This translates into CVSSRGQGETYEQYF.

This clonotype has a count of ten or more. The chain uses TRBV19 and TRBJ1-2; possible D gene TRBD1, 5 bases. Trimming removed 6 bases from V and 3 bases from J, with 14 bases in between. CDR1 and CDR2 from the germline V gene are LNHDA and SQIVND (reference sequence). CDR3 length equals 14 residues. CDR3 DNA: TGTGCCAGTAGCCAGGGATTCCCGGACTATGGCTACACCTTC. Encoded protein: CASSQGFPDYGYTF. Variable domain in full (rest from reference TRBV19 and TRBJ1-2): DGGITQSPKYLFRKEGQNVTLSCEQNLNHDAMYWYRQDPGQGLRLIYYSQIVNDFQKGDIAEGYSVSREKKESFPLTVTSAQKNPTAFYLCASSQGFPDYGYTFGSGTRLTVV.

The sample holds a few counts of this clonotype. The V call is TRBV14, the J call TRBJ2-7; D uncertain. The V end lost 1 base, the J end lost 9 bases, and 13 bases lay between the germline ends. The CDR3 has 13 amino acids. The V gene's germline CDR1 is SGHDN and CDR2 FVKESK. CDR3 region: CASSQALQRRQYF. CDR3 bases: TGTGCCAGCAGCCAAGCCCTCCAACGTCGGCAGTACTTC.

At least ten counts were recorded for this clonotype. This chain connects TRBV2 to TRBJ2-2; D gene unclear. CDR1 and CDR2 (germline): SNHLY, FYNNEI. CDR3 size: 15 residues. V was shortened by 9 bases and J by 4 bases, with 18 bases between the two germline ends. CDR3 sequence (DNA): TGTGCCAGTAGACCGGGCCCTACGGCCACCGGGGAGCTGTTTTTT. This sequence encodes CASRPGPTATGELFF.